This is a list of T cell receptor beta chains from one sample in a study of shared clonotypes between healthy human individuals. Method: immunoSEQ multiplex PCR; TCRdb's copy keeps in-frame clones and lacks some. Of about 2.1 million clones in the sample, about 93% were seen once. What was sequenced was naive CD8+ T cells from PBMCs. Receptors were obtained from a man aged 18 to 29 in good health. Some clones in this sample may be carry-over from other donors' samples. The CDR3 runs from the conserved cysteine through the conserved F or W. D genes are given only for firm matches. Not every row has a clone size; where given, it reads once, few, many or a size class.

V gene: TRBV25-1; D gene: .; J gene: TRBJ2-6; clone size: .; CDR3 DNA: TGTGCCAGCAGTGAGGGCAGGTGGAATGTTGCCAACGTCCTGACTTTC; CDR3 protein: CASSEGRWNVANVLTF
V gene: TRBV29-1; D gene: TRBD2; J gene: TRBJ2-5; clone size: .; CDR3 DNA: TGCAGCGCCTGGGGTGTAGCGGGAGGGCCGAGGGAGACCCAGTACTTC; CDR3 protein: CSAWGVAGGPRETQYF
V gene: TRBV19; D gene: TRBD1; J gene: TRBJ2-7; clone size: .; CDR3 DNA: TGTGCCAGTGCCCCCGGGACAGGGGGCTACGAGCAGTACTTC; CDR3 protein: CASAPGTGGYEQYF
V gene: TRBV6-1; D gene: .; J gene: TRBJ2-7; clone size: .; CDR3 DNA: TGTGCCAGCAGCGGACCGGCTCTGGGCGAGCAGTACTTC; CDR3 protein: CASSGPALGEQYF
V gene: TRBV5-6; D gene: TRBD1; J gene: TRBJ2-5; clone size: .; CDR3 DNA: TGTGCCAGCAGCCCGGACCAGGGGGCGGAAGAGACCCAGTACTTC; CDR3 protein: CASSPDQGAEETQYF
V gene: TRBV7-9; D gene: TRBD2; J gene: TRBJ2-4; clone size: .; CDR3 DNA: TGTGCCAGCAGCTCCCTAGCGGTAGCCAAAAACATTCAGTACTTC; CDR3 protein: CASSSLAVAKNIQYF
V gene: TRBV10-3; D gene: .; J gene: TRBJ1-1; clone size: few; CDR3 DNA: TGTGCCACCAGGTTGGACAGTGGGAACACTGAAGCTTTCTTT; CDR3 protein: CATRLDSGNTEAFF
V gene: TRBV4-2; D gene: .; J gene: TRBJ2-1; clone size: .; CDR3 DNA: TGTGCCAGCAGCCCGGGGATAGGGGACAATGAGCAGTTCTTC; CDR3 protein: CASSPGIGDNEQFF
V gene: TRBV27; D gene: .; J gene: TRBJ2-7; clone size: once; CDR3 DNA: TGTGCCAGCAGCGGGGGTTCCTACGAGCAGTACTTC; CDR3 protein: CASSGGSYEQYF
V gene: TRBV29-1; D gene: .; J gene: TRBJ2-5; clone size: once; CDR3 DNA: TGCAGCGTTGAAGATCGACTGAGCGGCCAAGAGACCCAGTACTTC; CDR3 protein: CSVEDRLSGQETQYF
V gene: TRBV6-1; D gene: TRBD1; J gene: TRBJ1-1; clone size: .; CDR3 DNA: TGTGCCACCGTCCCGACGACAGGGGGTCTCCGGGGCTTT; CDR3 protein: CATVPTTGGLRGF
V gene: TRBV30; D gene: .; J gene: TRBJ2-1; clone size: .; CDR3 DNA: TGTGCCTGGAGTATTAATGAGCAGTTCTTC; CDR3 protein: CAWSINEQFF
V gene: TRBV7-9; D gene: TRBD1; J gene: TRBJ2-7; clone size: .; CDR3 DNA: TGTGCCAGCAGCTTAGGACAGGGAGAGCCCTACGAGCAGTACTTC; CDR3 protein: CASSLGQGEPYEQYF
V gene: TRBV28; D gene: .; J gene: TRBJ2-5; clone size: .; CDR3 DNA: TGTGCCAGCAGTTTAGGGTCAAAAGAGACCCAGTACTTC; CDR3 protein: CASSLGSKETQYF
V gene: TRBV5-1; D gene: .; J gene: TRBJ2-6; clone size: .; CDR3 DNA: TGCGCCAGCAGCCGCAGCCCTCTAGGGGGAAGCACGAACGTCCTGACTTTC; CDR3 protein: CASSRSPLGGSTNVLTF
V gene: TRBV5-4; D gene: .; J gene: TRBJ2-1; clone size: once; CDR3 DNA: TGTGCCAGCAGCTTGGTTTCCTCTTTAGCCTACAATGAGCAGTTCTTC; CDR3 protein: CASSLVSSLAYNEQFF
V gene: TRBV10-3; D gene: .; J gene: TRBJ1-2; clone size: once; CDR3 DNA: TGTGCCATCAGTGAGTCCCACTATGGCTACACCTTC; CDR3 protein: CAISESHYGYTF
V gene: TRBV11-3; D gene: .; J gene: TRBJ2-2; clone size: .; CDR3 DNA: TGTGCCAGCAGCTTAACTTCGAACACCGGGGAGCTGTTTTTT; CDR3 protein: CASSLTSNTGELFF
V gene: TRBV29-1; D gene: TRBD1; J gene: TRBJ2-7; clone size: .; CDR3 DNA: TGCAGCGTTGAAGAAAGCCGGACAGGGGTGCAGGAGCAGTACTTC; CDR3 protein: CSVEESRTGVQEQYF
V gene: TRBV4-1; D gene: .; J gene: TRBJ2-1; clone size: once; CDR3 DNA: TGCGCCAGCAGCCCATCTGCCCCTGAAGCCTCCTACAATGAGCAGTTCTTC; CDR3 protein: CASSPSAPEASYNEQFF
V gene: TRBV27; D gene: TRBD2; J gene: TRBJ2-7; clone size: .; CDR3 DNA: TGTGCCAGCAGTTTATCCCCACTAGCGGGAGACGAGCAGTACTTC; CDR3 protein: CASSLSPLAGDEQYF
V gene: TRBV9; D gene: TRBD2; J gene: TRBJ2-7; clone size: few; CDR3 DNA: TGTGCCAGCAGCGTAGGCGGGAGTACCCACGAGCAGTACTTC; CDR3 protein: CASSVGGSTHEQYF
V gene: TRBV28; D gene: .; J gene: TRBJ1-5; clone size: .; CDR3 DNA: TGTGCCAGCAGTTTAAGGCCTTCCGGCAATCAGCCCCAGCATTTT; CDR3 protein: CASSLRPSGNQPQHF
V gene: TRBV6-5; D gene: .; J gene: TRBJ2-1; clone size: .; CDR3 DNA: TGTGCCAGCGCCCCCGCCCGGGTTGTCCGTAGTGAGCAGTTCTTC; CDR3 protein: CASAPARVVRSEQFF
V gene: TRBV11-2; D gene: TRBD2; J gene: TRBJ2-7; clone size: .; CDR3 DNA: TGTGTGTCCGGGACTAGCGGGAGTTACGAGCAGTACTTC; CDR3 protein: CVSGTSGSYEQYF
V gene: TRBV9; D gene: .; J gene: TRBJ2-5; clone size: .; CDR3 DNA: TGTGCCAGCAGCGTAGTTCCGGGAGTAGGGGAGACCCAGTACTTC; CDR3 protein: CASSVVPGVGETQYF
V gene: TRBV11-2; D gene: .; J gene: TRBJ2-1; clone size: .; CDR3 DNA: TGTGCCAGCAGCTTAGTTAAGGACCCCTACAATGAGCAGTTCTTC; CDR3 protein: CASSLVKDPYNEQFF
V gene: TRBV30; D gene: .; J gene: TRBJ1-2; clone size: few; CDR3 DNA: TGTGCCTGGAGGGCGAGCCCCTATGGCTACACCTTC; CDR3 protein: CAWRASPYGYTF
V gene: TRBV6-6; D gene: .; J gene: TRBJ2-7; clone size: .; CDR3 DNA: TGTGCCAGCAGTTACCAAAGCCACGAGCAGTACTTC; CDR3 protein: CASSYQSHEQYF
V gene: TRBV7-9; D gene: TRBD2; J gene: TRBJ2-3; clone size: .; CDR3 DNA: TGTGCCAGCAGCTCGGGACTAGCGGTCACAGATACGCAGTATTTT; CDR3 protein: CASSSGLAVTDTQYF
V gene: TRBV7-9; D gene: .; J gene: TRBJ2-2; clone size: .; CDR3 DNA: TGTGCCAGCAGCCCCCCGGACAGACCTACCGGGGAGCTGTTTTTT; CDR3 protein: CASSPPDRPTGELFF
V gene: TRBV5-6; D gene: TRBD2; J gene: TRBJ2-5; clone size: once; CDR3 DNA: TGTGCCAGCAGCTCAGGGACTAGCGGGTGGCCTGCAGGGGAGACCCAGTACTTC; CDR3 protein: CASSSGTSGWPAGETQYF
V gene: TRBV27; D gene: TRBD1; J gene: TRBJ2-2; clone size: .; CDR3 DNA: TGTGCCAGCACGGGGACAGGGGGTACCGGGGAGCTGTTTTTT; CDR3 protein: CASTGTGGTGELFF
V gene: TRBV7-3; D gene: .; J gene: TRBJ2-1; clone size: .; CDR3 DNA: TGTGCCAGCAGCCCCCATGGGACTGCCCTTTTACACAATGAGCAGTTCTTC; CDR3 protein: CASSPHGTALLHNEQFF
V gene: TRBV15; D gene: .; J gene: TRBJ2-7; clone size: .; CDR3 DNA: TGTGCCACCAGTTATGACAGAGCCACCTACGAGCAGTACTTC; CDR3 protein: CATSYDRATYEQYF
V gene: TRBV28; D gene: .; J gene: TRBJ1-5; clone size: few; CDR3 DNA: TGTGCCAGCAGTCCCCAGCTCTGGCCCCAGCATTTT; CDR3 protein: CASSPQLWPQHF
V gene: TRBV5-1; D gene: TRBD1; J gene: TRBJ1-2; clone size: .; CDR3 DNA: TGCGCCAGCAGCTCCCTGGACAGGGACTATGGCTACACCTTC; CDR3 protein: CASSSLDRDYGYTF
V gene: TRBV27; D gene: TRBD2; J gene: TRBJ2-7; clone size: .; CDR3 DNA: TGTGCCAGCAGTTTTGGGGCGGGAGGGGGACGTAAGGAGCAGTACTTC; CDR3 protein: CASSFGAGGGRKEQYF
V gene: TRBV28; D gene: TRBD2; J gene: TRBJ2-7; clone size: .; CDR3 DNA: TGTGCCAGCAGCAATTACATGGGGGTGGGACTAGCGGGAACCTACGAGCAGTACTTC; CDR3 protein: CASSNYMGVGLAGTYEQYF
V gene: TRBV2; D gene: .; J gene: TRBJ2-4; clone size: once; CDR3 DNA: TGTGCCAGCAGTGAGGACCGGGGTCGGAACATTCAGTACTTC; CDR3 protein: CASSEDRGRNIQYF
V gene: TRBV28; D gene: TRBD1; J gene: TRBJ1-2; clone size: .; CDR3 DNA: TGTGCCAGCAGTTACCTCATAAAGTTCCGCGTAAGCGGGACAGAGCATGGCTACACCTTC; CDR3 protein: CASSYLIKFRVSGTEHGYTF